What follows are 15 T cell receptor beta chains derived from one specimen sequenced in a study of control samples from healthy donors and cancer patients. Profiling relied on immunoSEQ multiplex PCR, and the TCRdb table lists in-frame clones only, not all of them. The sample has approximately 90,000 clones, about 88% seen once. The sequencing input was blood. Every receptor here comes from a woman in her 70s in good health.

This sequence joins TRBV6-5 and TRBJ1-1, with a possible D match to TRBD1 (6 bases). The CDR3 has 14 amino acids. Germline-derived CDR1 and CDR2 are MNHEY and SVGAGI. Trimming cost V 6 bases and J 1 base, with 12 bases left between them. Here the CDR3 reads CASRLQGQNTEAFF. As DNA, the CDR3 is TGTGCCAGCAGGCTACAGGGTCAGAACACTGAAGCTTTCTTT.

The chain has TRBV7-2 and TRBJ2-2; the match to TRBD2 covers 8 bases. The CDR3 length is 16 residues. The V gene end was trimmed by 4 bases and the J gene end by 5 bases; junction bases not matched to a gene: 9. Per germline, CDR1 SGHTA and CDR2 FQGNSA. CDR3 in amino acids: CASSSSTGTRTGELFF. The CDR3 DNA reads TGTGCCAGCAGCTCGTCGACCGGGACTAGAACCGGGGAGCTGTTTTTT.

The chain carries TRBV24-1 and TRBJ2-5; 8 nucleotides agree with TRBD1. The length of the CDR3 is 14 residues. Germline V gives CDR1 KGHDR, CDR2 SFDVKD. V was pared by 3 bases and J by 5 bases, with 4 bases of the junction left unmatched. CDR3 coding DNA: TGTGCCACCAGTGATCCAACAGGGGGGGAGACCCAGTACTTC. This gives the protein CATSDPTGGETQYF.

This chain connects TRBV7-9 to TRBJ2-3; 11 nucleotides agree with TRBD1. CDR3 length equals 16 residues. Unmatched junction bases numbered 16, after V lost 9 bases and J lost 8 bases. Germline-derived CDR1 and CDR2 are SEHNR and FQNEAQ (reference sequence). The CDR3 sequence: CASQDPGQGGPVTQYF. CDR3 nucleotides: TGTGCCAGTCAGGATCCGGGACAGGGGGGTCCAGTTACGCAGTATTTT.

The CDR3 sequence: CASSQDTGGKSYEQYF. The CDR3 DNA follows: TGCGCCAGCAGCCAAGATACGGGGGGCAAGTCCTACGAGCAGTACTTC. The chain links TRBV4-3 to TRBJ2-7, with D perhaps matching TRBD2 (7 bases). Trimming pared 0 bases from V and 1 base from J, leaving 13 bases between. This CDR3 spans 16 amino acids. CDR1 LGHNA and CDR2 YSLEER come from the germline V gene.

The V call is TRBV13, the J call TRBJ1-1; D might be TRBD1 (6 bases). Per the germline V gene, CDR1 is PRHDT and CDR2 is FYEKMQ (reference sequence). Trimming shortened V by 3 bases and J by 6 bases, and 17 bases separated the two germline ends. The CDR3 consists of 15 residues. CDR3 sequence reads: CASSLGGQPKAEAFF. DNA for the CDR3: TGTGCCAGCAGCTTGGGGGGGCAGCCAAAGGCTGAAGCTTTCTTT.

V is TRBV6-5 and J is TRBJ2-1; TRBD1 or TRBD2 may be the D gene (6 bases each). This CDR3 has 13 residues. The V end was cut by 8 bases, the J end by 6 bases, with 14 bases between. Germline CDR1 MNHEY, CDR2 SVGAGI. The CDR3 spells CASSPGEVNEQFF. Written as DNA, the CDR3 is TGTGCCAGCTCGCCAGGGGAGGTCAATGAGCAGTTCTTC.

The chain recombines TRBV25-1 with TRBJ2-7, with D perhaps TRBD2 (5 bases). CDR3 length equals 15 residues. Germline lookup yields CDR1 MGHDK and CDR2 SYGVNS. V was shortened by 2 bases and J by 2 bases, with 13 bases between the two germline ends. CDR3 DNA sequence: TGTGCCAGCAGTGAAACGGGGATCTGGCCCTACGAGCAGTACTTC. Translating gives CASSETGIWPYEQYF.

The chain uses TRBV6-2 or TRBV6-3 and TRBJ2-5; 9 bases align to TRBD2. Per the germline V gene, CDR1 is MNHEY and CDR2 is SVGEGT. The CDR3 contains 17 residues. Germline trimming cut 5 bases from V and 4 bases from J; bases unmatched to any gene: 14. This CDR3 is CASSRAVAGALGETQYF. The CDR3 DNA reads TGTGCCAGCAGTCGGGCGGTAGCGGGAGCGCTGGGAGAGACCCAGTACTTC.

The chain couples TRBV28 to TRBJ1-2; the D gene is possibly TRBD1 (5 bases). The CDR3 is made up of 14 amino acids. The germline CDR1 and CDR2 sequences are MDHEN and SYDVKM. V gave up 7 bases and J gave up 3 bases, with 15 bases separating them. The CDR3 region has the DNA TGTGCCAGCACTCCTTACTGGGGCCACTATGGCTACACCTTC. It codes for CASTPYWGHYGYTF.

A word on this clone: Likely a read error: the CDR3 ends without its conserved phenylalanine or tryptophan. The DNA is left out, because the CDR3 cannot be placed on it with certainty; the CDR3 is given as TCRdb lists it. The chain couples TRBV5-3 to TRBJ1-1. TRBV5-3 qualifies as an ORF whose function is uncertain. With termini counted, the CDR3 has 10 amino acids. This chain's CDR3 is CARSLVPPSV.

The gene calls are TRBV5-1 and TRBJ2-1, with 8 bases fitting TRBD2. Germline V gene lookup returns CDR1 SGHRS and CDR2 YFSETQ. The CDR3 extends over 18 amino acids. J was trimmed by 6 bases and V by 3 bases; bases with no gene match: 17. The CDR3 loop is CASSSIPSGTRKGNEQFF. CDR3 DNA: TGCGCCAGCAGCTCAATCCCCTCCGGGACTAGAAAAGGCAATGAGCAGTTCTTC.

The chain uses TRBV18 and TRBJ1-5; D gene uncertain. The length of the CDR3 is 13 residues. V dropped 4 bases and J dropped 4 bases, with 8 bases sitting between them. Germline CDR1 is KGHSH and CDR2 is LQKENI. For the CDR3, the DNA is TGTGCCAGCTCACTCGGTGTTAATCAGCCCCAGCATTTT. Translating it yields CASSLGVNQPQHF.

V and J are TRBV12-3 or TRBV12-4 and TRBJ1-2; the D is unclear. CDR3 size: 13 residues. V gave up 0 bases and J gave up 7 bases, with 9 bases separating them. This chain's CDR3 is CASSLASGSGYTF. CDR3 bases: TGTGCCAGCAGTTTAGCGTCGGGCTCTGGCTACACCTTC.

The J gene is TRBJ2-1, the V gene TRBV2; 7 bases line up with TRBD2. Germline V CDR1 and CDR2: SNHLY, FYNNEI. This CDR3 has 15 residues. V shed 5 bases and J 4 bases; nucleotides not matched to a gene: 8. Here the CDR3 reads CASSSLAAIYNEQFF. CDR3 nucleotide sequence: TGTGCCAGCAGTTCTCTAGCGGCTATATACAATGAGCAGTTCTTC. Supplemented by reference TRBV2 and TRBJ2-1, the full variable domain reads EPEVTQTPSHQVTQMGQEVILRCVPISNHLYFYWYRQILGQKVEFLVSFYNNEISEKSEIFDDQFSVERPDGSNFTLKIRSTKLEDSAMYFCASSSLAAIYNEQFFGPGTRLTVL.